This entry is about one TCR beta chain. What it recognizes is unknown. Between the trimmed V and J ends, which lost 3 bases and 0 bases, there was a span of 8 bases. The CDR3 has 15 amino acids. Germline V gene lookup returns CDR1 LGHDT and CDR2 YNNKEL (reference sequence). The data belong to a study of T cells in Graves' hyperthyroidism and ophthalmopathy. Study in general: The blood sample was taken at first diagnosis, before treatment began.

Study-wide points: Blood also held most thyroid clonotypes expanded beyond 0.001.

Uncontrolled infections, other autoimmune diseases, pregnancy or lactation led to exclusion of patients. TCR beta CDR3 regions were amplified from RNA transcripts. Carried out on the TCR CDR3, a first-round RT-PCR used the HTBI primer set. Each CDR3 protein gets one entry after TCRdb re-called the multiplex PCR reads with MiXCR. This table has some 350,000 distinct CDR3 sequences, 20% to 25% appearing once. This chain joins TRBV3-1 and TRBJ2-2, with D possibly being TRBD1 or TRBD2 (5 bases each). This sequence originates from a man between 50 and 59 years old with Graves' hyperthyroidism. Sequenced material: blood. Written as DNA, the CDR3 is TGTGCCAGCAGCCAGGGACGCTCGAACACCGGGGAGCTGTTTTTT. It codes for CASSQGRSNTGELFF.